A single TCR beta chain is shown here with its context. The antigen remains unidentified. Indicated time point: patch test 3, about 24 weeks after DPC sensitization. The treatment: therapeutic diphenylcyclopropenone sensitization with weekly scalp DPC. Individual cDNA molecules in this library carried unique molecular identifiers. TCRdb reanalysed the RACE reads using MiXCR and keeps one entry per CDR3 protein. Among some 170,000 distinct CDR3 sequences, 28% were seen once, and the ten largest hold roughly 2%. This specimen comes from a study of human T cells and chemical hapten exposure. About the study: 2% DPC applied to a 2 cm by 2 cm arm area sensitized donors. The patch tests put 0.01% DPC on the skin of the upper back and were read 6 days later. Study results and limitations: The study found that DPC sensitization did not change TCRs above 1 in 1000 frequency.

The sequence came from a young woman with alopecia areata. Some clones in this sample may be carry-over from other donors' samples. This sample comprised whole blood, obtained in connection with sensitization to the hapten diphenylcyclopropenone (DPC).

CDR3 in DNA: TGCGCCAGCAGCTTGCGGGCGGGAGAAATCTACGAGCAGTACTTC. Protein: CASSLRAGEIYEQYF. The chain couples TRBV5-1 to TRBJ2-7; 7 bases align to TRBD2. The CDR3 extends over 15 amino acids. Germline V CDR1 and CDR2: SGHRS, YFSETQ. The J segment lost 3 bases and the V segment lost 1 base, leaving 7 bases of the junction unmatched.